The 5 T cell receptor beta chains in this list originate from one sample, sequenced in a study of neurological immune-mediated disorders. TCRdb used MiXCR to reprocess the 5' RACE reads, holding one entry per CDR3 protein. This table holds tens of thousands of distinct CDR3 sequences, roughly 15% found once. Material for sequencing was CD4+ T cells from blood. These receptors came from a woman aged 55-70 years with HTLV-1-associated myelopathy (HAM/TSP).

This clonotype was observed many times. Here the CDR3 reads CASSPLIGGEETQYF. The CDR3 DNA sequence: TGTGCCAGCAGCCCTTTGATAGGGGGGGAGGAGACCCAGTACTTC. The chain links TRBV14 to TRBJ2-5; perhaps TRBD2 as D (7 bases). CDR1 SGHDN and CDR2 FVKESK come from the germline V gene. Trimming removed 4 bases at V and 5 bases at J, with 17 bases between. The CDR3 contains 15 residues.

The chain joins TRBV19 to TRBJ2-5, with D perhaps being TRBD1 or TRBD2 (5 bases each). The CDR3 consists of 15 residues. V lost 0 bases and J lost 5, with 13 bases in between. The V gene's germline CDR1 is LNHDA and CDR2 SQIVND (reference sequence). CDR3 bases: TGTGCCAGTAGTATAGATCTGGGGGAGCGTGAGACCCAGTACTTC. Protein sequence: CASSIDLGERETQYF.

There are many counts of this clonotype. The gene calls are TRBV18 and TRBJ2-5; D remains unclear. This CDR3 has 14 amino acids. CDR1 KGHSH and CDR2 LQKENI come from the germline V gene. V dropped 0 bases and J dropped 2 bases, with 7 bases sitting between them. CDR3 in DNA: TGTGCCAGCTCACCACCATACGGGCAAGAGACCCAGTACTTC. It codes for CASSPPYGQETQYF.

This clonotype was seen repeatedly, ten times or more. The J gene is TRBJ2-3, the V gene TRBV5-1, with no clear D. V was pared by 1 base and J by 0 bases, with 9 bases between. The CDR3 spans 15 residues. Per the germline V gene, CDR1 is SGHRS and CDR2 is YFSETQ. The CDR3 DNA is TGCGCCAGCAGCTTGTACACCCCGAGCACAGATACGCAGTATTTT. It translates to CASSLYTPSTDTQYF.

This clonotype appeared a few times. J is TRBJ2-3 and V is TRBV24-1, with 10 bases identical to TRBD1. The CDR3 sequence is 16 residues long. Germline V CDR1 and CDR2: KGHDR, SFDVKD. Trimming cost V 4 bases and J 0 bases; bases outside gene matches: 3. CDR3 residues: CATSDPGQGSTDTQYF. The DNA for the CDR3 is TGTGCCACCAGTGACCCGGGACAGGGGAGCACAGATACGCAGTATTTT.